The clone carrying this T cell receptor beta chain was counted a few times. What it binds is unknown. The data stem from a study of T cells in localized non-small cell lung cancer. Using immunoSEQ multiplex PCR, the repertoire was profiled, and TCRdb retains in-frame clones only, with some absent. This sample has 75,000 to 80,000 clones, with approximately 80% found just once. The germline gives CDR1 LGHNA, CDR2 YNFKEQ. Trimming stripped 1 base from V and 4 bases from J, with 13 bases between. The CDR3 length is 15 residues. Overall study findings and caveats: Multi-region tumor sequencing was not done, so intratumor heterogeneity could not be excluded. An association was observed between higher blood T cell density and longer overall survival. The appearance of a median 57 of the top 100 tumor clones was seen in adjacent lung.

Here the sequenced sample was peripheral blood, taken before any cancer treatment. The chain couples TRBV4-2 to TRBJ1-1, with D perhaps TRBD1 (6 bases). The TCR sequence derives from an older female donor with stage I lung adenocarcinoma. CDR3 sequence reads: CASSQAGQGSTEAFF. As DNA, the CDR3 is TGTGCCAGCAGCCAAGCGGGGCAGGGGAGCACTGAAGCTTTCTTT.